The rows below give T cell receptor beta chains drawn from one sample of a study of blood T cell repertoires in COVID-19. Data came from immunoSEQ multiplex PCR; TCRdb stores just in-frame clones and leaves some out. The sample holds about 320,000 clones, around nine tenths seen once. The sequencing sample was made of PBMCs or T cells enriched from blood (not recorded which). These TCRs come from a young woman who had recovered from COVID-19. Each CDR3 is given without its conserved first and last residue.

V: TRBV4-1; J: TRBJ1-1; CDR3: ASSQDLIDRGIGTEAF
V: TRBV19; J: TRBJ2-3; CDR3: ASSKGTSTDTQY
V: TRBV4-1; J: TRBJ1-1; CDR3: ASSQGGQLNTEAF
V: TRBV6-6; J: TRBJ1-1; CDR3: ASSYLDSEAF
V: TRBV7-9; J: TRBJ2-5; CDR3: ASSLPSGVETQY
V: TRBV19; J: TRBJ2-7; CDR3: ASSPPGSSYEQY
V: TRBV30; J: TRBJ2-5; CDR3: AWRTTNLGLSVGETQY
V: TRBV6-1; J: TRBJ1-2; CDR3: ASSEARPGGYGYT
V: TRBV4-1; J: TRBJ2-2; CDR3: ASSKEGSGSEELF
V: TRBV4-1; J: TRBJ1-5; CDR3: ASSQDPGSFNQPQH
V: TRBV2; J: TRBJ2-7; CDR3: AILGGFNEQY
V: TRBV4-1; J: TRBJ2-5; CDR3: ASSQGGGTGKETQY
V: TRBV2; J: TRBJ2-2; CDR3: ATGERQVNTGELF
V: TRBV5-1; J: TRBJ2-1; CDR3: ASSLGLAGLASYNEQF
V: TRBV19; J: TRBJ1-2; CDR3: ASSIAGGFGYT
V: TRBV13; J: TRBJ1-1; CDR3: ASSGRGRNTEAF
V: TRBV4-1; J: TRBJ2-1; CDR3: ASTDEGTGGIVNEQF
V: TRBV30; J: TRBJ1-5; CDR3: AWSVGGNQPQH
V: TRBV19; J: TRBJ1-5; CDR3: ASSIGAGGRNQPQH
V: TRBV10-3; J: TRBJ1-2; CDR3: AIREPVQGLSYGYT
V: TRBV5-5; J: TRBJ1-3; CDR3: ASNIRGTNTIY
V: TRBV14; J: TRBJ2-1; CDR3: ASSPSAGSEQF
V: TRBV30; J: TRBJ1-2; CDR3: AWNQVGYT
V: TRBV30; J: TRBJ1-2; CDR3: AWSGLTPE